The 19 T cell receptor beta chains listed next were all sequenced from one sample in a study of T-cell reconstitution after alpha-beta-depleted transplantation in children. For TCRbeta, the library was prepared with unique molecular identifiers. Via MiXCR, TCRdb re-called the PCR reads, giving one row per CDR3 protein. The sample yields 280,000 or so distinct CDR3 sequences, 11% seen once. Sequences were derived from peripheral blood, sampled 180 days after TCRalphabeta/CD19-depleted stem cell transplant. Receptors originate from a male patient aged 2-15 years who had a stem cell transplant for chronic granulomatous disease, so the T cells may come from the graft donor.

The table lists this clonotype with many counts. This CDR3 reads CASSFPGGIAGGLDTQYF. Here the CDR3 DNA reads TGTGCCAGCAGTTTCCCAGGTGGTATAGCGGGAGGCCTGGATACGCAGTATTTT. The rearrangement joins TRBV28 to TRBJ2-3; 10 nucleotides align to TRBD2. The CDR3 totals 18 residues. The V segment lost 3 bases and the J segment 6 bases; nucleotides outside the gene matches: 15. The germline V gene has CDR1 MDHEN and CDR2 SYDVKM.

This clonotype was counted at least ten times. V usage is TRBV15 and J usage is TRBJ2-5; maybe TRBD2 (5 bases). This CDR3 has 15 amino acids. Trimming shortened V by 8 bases and J by 2 bases, and 18 bases separated the two germline ends. CDR1 LNHNV and CDR2 YYDKDF come from the germline V gene (reference sequence). This chain's CDR3 is CATGEGDDLQETQYF. The CDR3 DNA sequence: TGTGCCACCGGCGAGGGCGACGACTTACAAGAGACCCAGTACTTC.

This clonotype came up many times. V usage is TRBV7-9 and J usage is TRBJ2-3; 7 bases agree with TRBD2. Looked up from germline, CDR1 is SEHNR and CDR2 is FQNEAQ (reference sequence). The junction had 8 bases not matched to a gene; V was cut back by 5 bases and J by 0 bases. The length of the CDR3 is 16 residues. The chain's CDR3 is CASSPTLAASTDTQYF. CDR3 sequence (DNA): TGTGCCAGCAGCCCGACTCTAGCGGCCAGCACAGATACGCAGTATTTT.

This clonotype was counted ten times or more. The V call is TRBV12-3 or TRBV12-4, the J call TRBJ2-7; tentative D call: TRBD1 (6 bases). The V gene lost 2 bases and the J gene lost 6 bases, with 14 bases spanning the gap. There are 14 residues in the CDR3. The CDR3 loop reads CASSLRQTGPEQYF. CDR3 nucleotides: TGTGCCAGCAGTTTACGGCAGACAGGCCCCGAGCAGTACTTC.

This clonotype showed up many times. The chain combines TRBV6-2 or TRBV6-3 with TRBJ2-5; D gene unclear. The CDR3 runs 14 residues. The germline V gene has CDR1 MNHEY and CDR2 SVGEGT. Trimming cost V 6 bases and J 4 bases, with 15 bases left between them. The CDR3: CASSYPNRGETQYF. The CDR3 bases are TGTGCCAGCAGCTATCCGAATCGAGGAGAGACCCAGTACTTC.

At least ten counts were recorded for this clonotype. V gene TRBV7-3 combines with J gene TRBJ2-2; D gene uncertain. CDR3 length: 13 amino acids. In germline, CDR1 is SGHTA, CDR2 FQGTGA. The V gene lost 6 bases and the J gene lost 6 bases, with 11 bases spanning the gap. The CDR3 spells CASSSYPPGELFF. CDR3 DNA sequence: TGTGCCAGCAGTTCTTACCCCCCCGGGGAGCTGTTTTTT.

This clonotype has ten or more counts. The chain couples TRBV5-1 to TRBJ2-3; no clear D gene. Germline values: CDR1 SGHRS, CDR2 YFSETQ. V dropped 4 bases and J dropped 11 bases, with 17 bases sitting between them. The CDR3 is 13 amino acids. The CDR3: CASSPYDDIEQYF. Written as DNA, the CDR3 is TGCGCCAGCAGCCCCTATGATGATATCGAGCAGTATTTT.

This clonotype was counted at least ten times. This rearrangement joins TRBV28 to TRBJ1-1; D gene ambiguous. The V and J ends lost 2 bases and 0 bases respectively, with 7 bases between them. Germline V gene data show CDR1 as MDHEN and CDR2 as SYDVKM. The CDR3 has 14 amino acids. The CDR3 loop reads CASSLGRLNTEAFF. CDR3 coding DNA: TGTGCCAGCAGTTTAGGCAGGCTGAACACTGAAGCTTTCTTT.

Ten or more counts support this clonotype. The chain is built from TRBV18 and TRBJ2-1, with 7 bases aligning to TRBD2. The junction had 13 bases not matched to a gene; V was cut back by 4 bases and J by 7 bases. From germline, CDR1 is KGHSH and CDR2 LQKENI. CDR3 length: 16 residues. The CDR3 spells CASSRAVGRTGNEQFF. Written as DNA, the CDR3 is TGTGCCAGCTCACGGGCAGTCGGGAGGACCGGTAATGAGCAGTTCTTC.

This clonotype was observed many times. V gene TRBV5-5 combines with J gene TRBJ2-3; D perhaps matches TRBD2 (5 bases). The CDR3 extends over 13 amino acids. With 2 bases removed from V and 6 bases from J, the gap between germline ends came to 10 bases. Germline CDR1 and CDR2: SGHKS and YYEKEE (reference sequence). CDR3 DNA sequence: TGTGCCAGCAGCTTCGGGGTAATGGATACGCAGTATTTT. Translating it yields CASSFGVMDTQYF.

A remark on this clonotype: A much larger clone differs from this one at a single base, so this may be a read error. The chain recombines TRBV28 with TRBJ2-7, with TRBD2 as a possible D gene (5 bases). Trimming cost V 5 bases and J 3 bases, with 17 bases left between them. The CDR3 covers 15 residues. Germline assignment: CDR1 MDHEN and CDR2 SYDVKM. CDR3 nucleotides: TGTGCCAGCAGTACTACAGCGGAAAATCGCTACGAGCAGTACTTC. Translated: CASSTTAENRYEQYF.

This clonotype was seen ten or more times. The V call is TRBV7-6, the J call TRBJ2-5; 7 positions agree with TRBD2. V lost 1 base and J lost 4; bases outside the gene matches: 6. Per the germline V gene, CDR1 is SGHVS and CDR2 is FNYEAQ. The CDR3 consists of 15 residues. The CDR3 here is CASSLGPAGLETQYF. The CDR3 bases are TGTGCCAGCAGCTTAGGCCCAGCGGGACTAGAGACCCAGTACTTC.

By frequency in the sample, this clonotype is medium-sized. V is TRBV6-8 and J is TRBJ2-3; no definite D call. From germline, CDR1 is MNHGY and CDR2 SAAAGT. The CDR3 totals 13 residues. The ends were cut back, 5 bases at V and 5 bases at J, with 11 bases in the middle. DNA of the CDR3: TGTGCCAGCAGTCCTACGGGTGAAGATACGCAGTATTTT. Translated: CASSPTGEDTQYF.

The table lists this clonotype with many counts. The chain uses TRBV5-1 and TRBJ2-1; 9 nucleotides match TRBD2. CDR3 length: 14 amino acids. The V gene's germline CDR1 is SGHRS and CDR2 YFSETQ. V was pared by 3 bases and J by 6 bases, with 4 bases of the junction left unmatched. The CDR3 DNA follows: TGCGCCAGCAGCTATTTAGCGGGAGCCAATGAGCAGTTCTTC. Translating gives CASSYLAGANEQFF.

This clonotype was seen at least ten times. V and J are TRBV30 and TRBJ1-5, with 11 bases that match TRBD1. The germline CDR1 and CDR2 sequences are GTSNPN and SVGIG (reference sequence). V dropped 5 bases and J dropped 5; count of bases not matched to a gene: 2. This CDR3 contains 13 residues. CDR3 amino acids: CAWRTGGDQPQHF. CDR3 DNA: TGTGCCTGGCGGACAGGGGGCGATCAGCCCCAGCATTTT.

This clonotype was seen many times. The chain links TRBV5-1 to TRBJ1-1; D is uncertain. Germline values: CDR1 SGHRS, CDR2 YFSETQ. V gave up 2 bases and J gave up 0 bases, with 5 bases separating them. The CDR3 length is 13 residues. The CDR3 bases are TGCGCCAGCAGCTTCAAGTTGAACACTGAAGCTTTCTTT. Its protein is CASSFKLNTEAFF.

This clonotype showed up many times. V is TRBV6-1 and J is TRBJ2-6; 9 bases line up with TRBD2. CDR1 and CDR2 from the germline V gene are MNHNS and SASEGT. Trimming removed 6 bases from V and 11 bases from J; junction bases left unmatched: 8. The CDR3 runs 14 residues. The CDR3 DNA sequence: TGTGCCAGCAGCCGGACTAGCGACGCCTACGTCCTGACTTTC. Translating it yields CASSRTSDAYVLTF.

This clonotype was seen repeatedly, ten times or more. This chain joins TRBV5-1 and TRBJ2-5; tentative D call: TRBD2 (5 bases). CDR1 SGHRS and CDR2 YFSETQ come from the germline V gene. Between the trimmed V and J ends, which lost 4 bases and 5 bases, there was a span of 12 bases. This CDR3 is 13 amino acids long. The CDR3 reads CASSPGMWETQYF. The CDR3 DNA reads TGCGCCAGCAGCCCCGGGATGTGGGAGACCCAGTACTTC. Full variable domain (missing parts from reference TRBV5-1 and TRBJ2-5): KAGVTQTPRYLIKTRGQQVTLSCSPISGHRSVSWYQQTPGQGLQFLFEYFSETQRNKGNFPGRFSGRQFSNSRSEMNVSTLELGDSALYLCASSPGMWETQYFGPGTRLLVL.

Worth noting for this clonotype: It may be a read error: a sequence one base away is much more abundant. The rearrangement joins TRBV9 to TRBJ2-5; 7 nucleotides match TRBD2. CDR3 length: 17 amino acids. The V gene's germline CDR1 is SGDLS and CDR2 YYNGEE. CDR3 coding DNA: TGTGCCAGCAGCGTAGCTGTAAAAGCGGGGTTCCAAGAGACCCACTACTTC. This encodes CASSVAVKAGFQETHYF.